A single T cell receptor beta chain is shown here with its context. The entry originates in a study of blood T cell repertoires in COVID-19. Germline CDR1 LGHNA, CDR2 YSLEER. There are 16 residues in the CDR3. Trimming removed 3 bases from V and 0 bases from J, with 12 bases in between. The table came from immunoSEQ multiplex PCR; TCRdb's copy has only in-frame clones and leaves some out. The table lists about 280,000 clones, 70% to 90% of them singletons. Followed over time, Seattle patients had been enrolled while infection was active. This TCR was sampled from a woman between 70 and 85 years old with COVID-19, enrolled during active disease. V is TRBV4-3 and J is TRBJ2-4; weak D call: TRBD1 (6 bases). Specimen: peripheral blood. The CDR3 nucleotides read TGCGCCAGCAGCCATGACCGGACAGTAGCCAAAAACATTCAGTACTTC. Protein sequence: CASSHDRTVAKNIQYF.